This TCR beta chain was captured in a study of early T cells in non-severe SARS-CoV-2 infection. Study details: Unsorted whole-blood RNA was sequenced in bulk, leaving chains unpaired. The study, taken as a whole, reports: VDJdb matching, biased toward anti-spike CD8 responses, missed private and CD4 specificities.

Individual cDNA molecules were tagged with unique molecular identifiers, the study reported. TCRdb passed the 5' RACE reads through MiXCR, listing each CDR3 protein once. The top ten clones hold under 7.5% of a sample with 87,000 or so distinct CDR3 sequences, about 14% of them seen once. CDR1 is MNHEY, CDR2 SVGEGT, per germline. The CDR3 extends over 15 amino acids. The V end was cut by 3 bases, the J end by 0 bases, with 9 bases between. This clonotype was counted between two and nine times. Its antigen is currently unknown. The material sequenced was whole blood. V usage is TRBV6-2 or TRBV6-3 and J usage is TRBJ1-3; D ambiguous. The source of this sequence is an adult who was a healthcare worker with PCR-confirmed SARS-CoV-2 infection or an uninfected control (not recorded which). As DNA, the CDR3 is TGTGCCAGCAGTTATGACGGCTTCTCTGGAAACACCATATATTTT. Protein product: CASSYDGFSGNTIYF.